The clone carrying this T cell receptor (beta chain) has a count of ten or more. These data belong to a study of shared clonotypes between healthy human individuals. Per the germline V gene, CDR1 is MNHNS and CDR2 is SASEGT. V lost 1 base to trimming and J lost 4 bases; unmatched junction nucleotides: 4. CDR3 length: 15 residues. Data came from immunoSEQ multiplex PCR; TCRdb stores just in-frame clones and leaves some out. The sample yields about 490,000 clones, around 79% seen once. The sequenced material came from PBMCs. The clonotype was recovered from a woman aged 40-49 years in good health. Some clones in this sample may be carry-over from other donors' samples. The rearrangement uses TRBV6-1 and TRBJ1-3; 7 nucleotides line up with TRBD1. The CDR3 loop is CASSEVGGSGNTIYF. The CDR3 DNA reads as TGTGCCAGCAGTGAAGTAGGGGGCTCCGGAAACACCATATATTTT.